This entry is about one T cell receptor beta chain. These data come from a study of blood T cell repertoires in COVID-19. As for the study in general: Acute-phase and convalescent COVID-19 samples originated in the United States, Italy and Spain.

This CDR3 has 15 amino acids. Looked up from germline, CDR1 is DFQATT and CDR2 is SNEGSKA (reference sequence). Trimming left V 3 bases short and J 0 bases short, with 12 bases between. In the authors' methods: Quantification of nucleated cells was approximated via reference gene primer amplification. Clones were read by immunoSEQ multiplex PCR, and TCRdb kept only the in-frame ones, dropping some. That table gives V, J and clone size, and the DNA gave D and trimming. The sample lists some 87,000 clones, about 80% seen once, with 24% in the top ten. The J gene is TRBJ1-5, the V gene TRBV20-1; D is unclear. The sample consisted of peripheral blood. This sequence originates from a human donor in a cohort sampled during active COVID-19. CDR3 in amino acids: CSASPSGYSNQPQHF. The CDR3 DNA follows: TGCAGTGCTAGTCCATCGGGGTATAGCAATCAGCCCCAGCATTTT.